Presented here are 26 T cell receptor beta chains from one specimen sequenced in a study of blood T cell repertoires in COVID-19. Profiling relied on immunoSEQ multiplex PCR, and the TCRdb table lists in-frame clones only, not all of them. The table has about 120,000 clones, around 87% seen once. The sequenced material came from peripheral blood. The source is an older woman with COVID-19, enrolled during active disease.

V usage is TRBV4-3 and J usage is TRBJ1-2, with D perhaps TRBD1 (6 bases). The CDR3 consists of 14 residues. Trimming took off 1 base at V and 2 bases at J, with 8 bases between the two ends. Germline V lookup: CDR1 LGHNA, CDR2 YSLEER. CDR3 amino acids: CASSQVDRNYGYTF. CDR3 nucleotides: TGCGCCAGCAGCCAAGTTGACAGGAACTATGGCTACACCTTC.

This clone was observed a single time. This chain links TRBV21-1 with TRBJ2-7; TRBD2, the table's D call, lacks a check against the DNA. TRBV21-1 is tagged as a pseudogene. This CDR3 contains 14 residues. Here the CDR3 DNA reads TGTGCCAGCACAGAGAAGCGGGGCAGCTACGAGCAGTACTTC. Translation: CASTEKRGSYEQYF.

The chain uses TRBV7-2 and TRBJ1-1; 10 bases match TRBD1. Germline V CDR1 and CDR2: SGHTA, FQGNSA. The CDR3 length is 15 residues. V gave up 1 base and J gave up 4 bases; unmatched junction bases: 3. The CDR3, as DNA: TGTGCCAGCAGCTTAGGGGGACAGGGGCGCACTGAAGCTTTCTTT. Amino acid sequence: CASSLGGQGRTEAFF.

V usage is TRBV11-3 and J usage is TRBJ1-1; 8 positions agree with TRBD1. The CDR3 consists of 14 residues. Per germline, CDR1 SGHNT and CDR2 YENEEA. V trimming: 6 bases; J trimming: 1 base; junction bases outside the gene matches: 4. The CDR3 here is CASSSGTGNTEAFF. DNA for the CDR3: TGTGCCAGCAGTTCCGGGACAGGGAACACTGAAGCTTTCTTT.

This clone was recorded once. V gene TRBV10-1 combines with J gene TRBJ1-1, with no clear D. The V and J ends lost 0 bases and 1 base respectively, with 9 bases between them. CDR3 size: 15 residues. The V gene's germline CDR1 is WNHNN and CDR2 SYGVQD (reference sequence). The CDR3 here is CASSESLTANTEAFF. The CDR3 coding sequence is TGCGCCAGCAGTGAGTCCCTAACAGCGAACACTGAAGCTTTCTTT.

V usage is TRBV7-9 and J usage is TRBJ1-2, with D possibly being TRBD1 (5 bases). Germline V lookup: CDR1 SEHNR, CDR2 FQNEAQ (reference sequence). The CDR3 is 15 residues long. Trimming removed 0 bases from V and 2 bases from J, with 10 bases in between. The DNA for the CDR3 is TGTGCCAGCAGCTTAGCCTGGGGGGAGAACTATGGCTACACCTTC. Translation gives CASSLAWGENYGYTF.

This chain connects TRBV19 to TRBJ1-2, with D possibly matching TRBD1 (5 bases). Germline V gene data show CDR1 as LNHDA and CDR2 as SQIVND (reference sequence). The ends were cut back, 5 bases at V and 2 bases at J, with 15 bases in the middle. The CDR3 length is 15 residues. The CDR3 here is CASSSPGEKNYGYTF. As DNA, the CDR3 is TGTGCCAGTAGTTCCCCGGGGGAAAAGAACTATGGCTACACCTTC. Drawing the rest from reference TRBV19 and TRBJ1-2, the complete variable domain is DGGITQSPKYLFRKEGQNVTLSCEQNLNHDAMYWYRQDPGQGLRLIYYSQIVNDFQKGDIAEGYSVSREKKESFPLTVTSAQKNPTAFYLCASSSPGEKNYGYTFGSGTRLTVV.

This chain connects TRBV5-1 to TRBJ1-1; possible D gene TRBD1, 6 bases. CDR1 and CDR2 from the germline V gene are SGHRS and YFSETQ. This CDR3 has 13 amino acids. V dropped 1 base and J dropped 7 bases, with 11 bases sitting between them. Here the CDR3 reads CASSLRQELEAFF. The CDR3 DNA is TGCGCCAGCAGCTTGAGACAGGAGCTTGAAGCTTTCTTT. The complete variable domain, with remaining parts taken from reference TRBV5-1 and TRBJ1-1, reads KAGVTQTPRYLIKTRGQQVTLSCSPISGHRSVSWYQQTPGQGLQFLFEYFSETQRNKGNFPGRFSGRQFSNSRSEMNVSTLELGDSALYLCASSLRQELEAFFGQGTRLTVV.

This chain joins TRBV27 and TRBJ2-7, with 12 bases that match TRBD1. V shed 6 bases, J shed 6 bases, and the junction held 9 bases outside the gene matches. CDR1 is MNHEY and CDR2 is SMNVEV in the germline V gene (reference sequence). The CDR3 is 15 residues long. CDR3 sequence (DNA): TGTGCCAGCAGACTCCTGGGACAGGGGGCTGGCGAGCAGTACTTC. Amino acids: CASRLLGQGAGEQYF.

This clone was observed a single time. The chain links TRBV5-1 to TRBJ1-1, with TRBD1 matching over 7 bases. The germline CDR1 and CDR2 sequences are SGHRS and YFSETQ. The CDR3 loop spans 15 amino acids. V gave up 4 bases and J gave up 4 bases; unmatched junction bases: 10. CDR3 DNA: TGCGCCAGCAGCCCGGAGCAGGGGGTGAGCACTGAAGCTTTCTTT. It specifies CASSPEQGVSTEAFF.

As DNA, the CDR3 is TGTGCCAGCAGCTCTAGCAGTGGCGGGGAAAAACTGTTTTTT. Translating gives CASSSSSGGEKLFF. This chain connects TRBV9 to TRBJ1-4; D is ambiguous. V lost 4 bases and J lost 8, with 15 bases in between. Looked up from germline, CDR1 is SGDLS and CDR2 is YYNGEE. The CDR3 runs to 14 residues.

The rearrangement joins TRBV3-1 (or the pseudogene TRBV3-2) to TRBJ1-2; 7 positions match TRBD1. There are 13 residues in the CDR3. V shed 5 bases and J 4 bases; nucleotides not matched to a gene: 4. The germline V gene encodes CDR1 LGHDT and CDR2 YNNKEL (reference sequence). CDR3 loop: CASSSGTAYGYTF. Here the CDR3 DNA reads TGTGCCAGCAGCTCCGGGACAGCCTATGGCTACACCTTC.

This clone appeared a few times. J is TRBJ1-2 and V is TRBV19; D might be TRBD1 (5 bases). V lost 6 bases and J 0 bases, leaving 23 bases between the germline ends. Per the germline V gene, CDR1 is LNHDA and CDR2 is SQIVND (reference sequence). The CDR3 runs 18 residues. CDR3 in DNA: TGTGCCAGTAGCCAGACGGCCGGCAGGGACTTTTCTAACTATGGCTACACCTTC. Protein sequence: CASSQTAGRDFSNYGYTF.

This chain links TRBV11-2 with TRBJ1-1; no definite D call. The V gene lost 1 base and the J gene lost 4 bases, with 16 bases spanning the gap. The CDR3 runs to 16 residues. Germline loops: CDR1 SGHAT, CDR2 FQNNGV. The CDR3 nucleotides are TGTGCCAGCAGCTTAGGGATAGACCTCCCGGGCACTGAAGCTTTCTTT. Encoded protein: CASSLGIDLPGTEAFF.

The chain combines TRBV5-5 with TRBJ2-5; 7 bases align to TRBD1. The CDR3 loop spans 13 amino acids. V trimming: 2 bases; J trimming: 5 bases; junction bases outside the gene matches: 3. Germline CDR1 SGHKS, CDR2 YYEKEE (reference sequence). CDR3: CASSLNRGETQYF. The CDR3 coding sequence is TGTGCCAGCAGCTTAAACAGGGGTGAGACCCAGTACTTC.

The chain is built from TRBV27 and TRBJ1-5; no clear D gene. Germline V gene data show CDR1 as MNHEY and CDR2 as SMNVEV (reference sequence). The V and J ends lost 6 bases and 3 bases respectively, with 12 bases between them. The CDR3 covers 14 residues. The CDR3 loop is CASRFTGDNQPQHF. The CDR3, as DNA: TGTGCCAGCAGATTTACGGGAGACAATCAGCCCCAGCATTTT.

This sequence joins TRBV6-2 or TRBV6-3 and TRBJ1-1; 9 nucleotides line up with TRBD1. The V gene end was trimmed by 2 bases and the J gene end by 0 bases; junction bases not matched to a gene: 4. CDR3 size: 16 residues. The germline gives CDR1 MNHEY, CDR2 SVGEGT. The CDR3 region is CASSYNRGRLNTEAFF. The CDR3 DNA sequence: TGTGCCAGCAGTTACAACAGGGGGCGGTTGAACACTGAAGCTTTCTTT.

In nucleotides, the CDR3 is TGCGCCAGCAGCTTGGCTATCGGGGTCACTGAAGCTTTCTTT. This sequence encodes CASSLAIGVTEAFF. The J gene is TRBJ1-1, the V gene TRBV5-1, with D hard to call. Trimming pared 0 bases from V and 4 bases from J, leaving 10 bases between. The CDR3 is made up of 14 amino acids. In germline, CDR1 is SGHRS, CDR2 YFSETQ.

The CDR3 DNA reads as TGTGCCACCAGTGATTTGCCCTTAGCGGGGGGCACAGATACGCAGTATTTT. Translating it yields CATSDLPLAGGTDTQYF. This chain joins TRBV24-1 and TRBJ2-3, with 9 bases aligning to TRBD2. The CDR3 extends over 17 amino acids. Germline lookup yields CDR1 KGHDR and CDR2 SFDVKD. After removal of 0 bases from V and 1 base from J, the junction contained 4 bases not matched to a gene.

J is TRBJ2-7 and V is TRBV2; D is ambiguous. Deletions cut 7 bases from V and 2 bases from J, with 15 bases between. The CDR3 has 14 amino acids. Germline V gives CDR1 SNHLY, CDR2 FYNNEI. The CDR3 DNA follows: TGTGCCAGCATGCGGCGTTTTCAAACCTACGAGCAGTACTTC. Its protein is CASMRRFQTYEQYF.

This sequence joins TRBV21-1 and TRBJ1-2; the D segment call TRBD1 is taken from the table without a DNA check. TRBV21-1 is a pseudogene. The CDR3 length is 19 residues. As DNA, the CDR3 is TGTGCCAGCAGCAAAAATCATTCGGGACAGAAATCCTCGAACTATGGCTACACCTTC. It encodes CASSKNHSGQKSSNYGYTF.

CDR3 DNA: TGTGCCAGCAGCGCGGGACAGTTCTACGAGCAGTACTTC. Protein product: CASSAGQFYEQYF. The V and J genes are TRBV7-8 and TRBJ2-7; a possible D gene is TRBD1 (7 bases). Germline CDR1 and CDR2: SGHVS and FQNEAQ. Trimming took 5 bases from V and 3 from J, leaving 11 bases between them. This CDR3 is built from 13 residues.

The genes are TRBV6-6 and TRBJ1-2, with 7 positions matching TRBD1. The CDR3 is 13 residues long. The junction had 3 bases not matched to a gene; V was cut back by 4 bases and J by 4 bases. Germline CDR1 is MNHNY and CDR2 is SVGAGI (reference sequence). CDR3: CASSSRTGYGYTF. Written as DNA, the CDR3 is TGTGCCAGCAGTTCCCGGACAGGCTATGGCTACACCTTC.

This chain connects TRBV7-9 to TRBJ2-5; D might be TRBD2 (5 bases). Per germline, CDR1 SEHNR and CDR2 FQNEAQ (reference sequence). This CDR3 contains 19 residues. V lost 0 bases to trimming and J lost 0 bases, with 20 bases between them. The CDR3 protein is CASSLAEGTAREYQETQYF. CDR3 DNA sequence: TGTGCCAGCAGCTTAGCAGAGGGTACGGCTAGAGAGTACCAAGAGACCCAGTACTTC.

This clone was detected only once. The rearrangement joins TRBV30 to TRBJ2-5; 10 nucleotides match TRBD1. V lost 1 base and J lost 5; bases outside the gene matches: 7. The CDR3 has 15 amino acids. Germline V CDR1 and CDR2: GTSNPN, SVGIG (reference sequence). DNA of the CDR3: TGTGCCTGGAGTGGGACAGGGGGGAGGACGGAGACCCAGTACTTC. Translating gives CAWSGTGGRTETQYF. Looking up the rest from reference TRBV30 and TRBJ2-5 gives the full variable domain: SQTIHQWPATLVQPVGSPLSLECTVEGTSNPNLYWYRQAAGRGLQLLFYSVGIGQISSEVPQNLSASRPQDRQFILSSKKLLLSDSGFYLCAWSGTGGRTETQYFGPGTRLLVL.

The rearrangement uses TRBV24-1 and TRBJ2-1; TRBD2 aligns across 9 bases. The CDR3 has 16 amino acids. Germline V gene sequence: CDR1 KGHDR, CDR2 SFDVKD. After removal of 5 bases from V and 5 bases from J, the junction contained 9 bases not matched to a gene. In DNA form, the CDR3 reads TGTGCCACCAGTGCCGGGGGGGCTAGCGGGGACAATGAGCAGTTCTTC. Translation gives CATSAGGASGDNEQFF.